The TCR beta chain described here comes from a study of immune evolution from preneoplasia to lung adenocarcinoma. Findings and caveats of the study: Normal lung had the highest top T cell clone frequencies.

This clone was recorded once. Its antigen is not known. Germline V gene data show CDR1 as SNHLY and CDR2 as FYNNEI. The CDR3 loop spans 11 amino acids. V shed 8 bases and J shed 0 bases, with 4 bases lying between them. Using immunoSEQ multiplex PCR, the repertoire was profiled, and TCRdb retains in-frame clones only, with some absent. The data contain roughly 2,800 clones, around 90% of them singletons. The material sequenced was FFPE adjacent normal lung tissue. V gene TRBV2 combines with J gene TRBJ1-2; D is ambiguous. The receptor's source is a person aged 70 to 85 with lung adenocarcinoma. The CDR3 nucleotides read TGTGCCAGCGAAACTAACTATGGCTACACCTTC. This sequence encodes CASETNYGYTF.